This entry is about one TCR beta chain. The antigen is unknown. The treatment denotes: oral pan-JAK inhibitor, 5-10 mg twice daily. This entry is derived from a study of CD8+ T cells in alopecia areata. Study-level information: Among treated patients, oral tofacitinib was administered at 5 to 10 mg twice daily. Study results and caveats: More clonal than normal scalp was lesional scalp, particularly alopecia totalis/universalis. For patients receiving tofacitinib, scalp clonality and expanded CD8+ clones among the top 100 significantly decreased.

V was pared by 5 bases and J by 4 bases, with 8 bases of the junction left unmatched. This CDR3 spans 15 amino acids. Germline V gives CDR1 MNHEY, CDR2 SVGAGI. Isolated RNA was reverse transcribed into cDNA used as the sequencing template. The repertoire was sequenced with immunoSEQ multiplex PCR; TCRdb's copy has only in-frame clones and lacks some. Of some 200,000 clones in the sample, 60% were seen once. This clonotype was obtained from a human donor with alopecia areata. This chain joins TRBV6-5 and TRBJ1-2; 9 bases fit TRBD1. The sample in question was CD4+ T cells sorted from blood, obtained at week 4, from a patient treated with tofacitinib. CDR3 bases: TGTGCCAGCAGTGCTACAGGGGGCGCCGGCTATGGCTACACCTTC. Translation gives CASSATGGAGYGYTF.